This TCR beta chain was captured by sequencing in a study of T-cell memory formation after mild COVID-19. As for the study in general: The TCR clusters were mostly specific to one donor. General observations from the study: Pre-infection memory carried some responding clones, suggesting that cross-reactive memory joined. Clones shrinking between day 15 and 85 showed a balanced CD4/CD8 split, and those that grew later tilted toward CD4+. CD4+ contracting clones were mainly CM and EM; CD8+ ones, EMRA.

This clonotype was seen ten or more times. The antigen is undetermined. This CDR3 comprises 12 residues. The V end was cut by 3 bases, the J end by 4 bases, with 6 bases between. CDR1 and CDR2 from the germline V gene are SEHNR and FQNEAQ (reference sequence). In TCRdb, the 5' RACE reads were re-called with MiXCR into one record per CDR3 protein. The sample holds about 290,000 distinct CDR3 sequences; over 15% are singletons and the top ten take under 30%. The genes are TRBV7-9 and TRBJ1-2; weak D call: TRBD1 (6 bases). The TCR comes from a man younger than 35 who had mild COVID-19 (a few samples of this study predate the infection). Cell type and time point are not known. Sequencing input: PBMCs or a T cell subset sorted from them (not recorded which). The CDR3 coding sequence is TGTGCCAGCAGCTTGGACAGCTATGGCTACACCTTC. Its protein is CASSLDSYGYTF.